The rows below give T cell receptor beta chains drawn from one sample of a study of T cell responses to AZD1222 COVID-19 vaccine. Clones were sequenced by immunoSEQ multiplex PCR, and TCRdb holds only the in-frame ones, with some missing. This sample has roughly 70,000 clones; roughly 88% occur once, and the top ten carry about 2.4%. The sequenced sample was peripheral blood, obtained on day 0 of AZD1222 vaccination. These TCRs come from an adult in good health. Both conserved end residues are part of each CDR3. The order of the fields is CDR3 protein, CDR3 DNA, V gene, J gene, D gene, clone size, CDR3 length. The D gene is left open where the match is weak. Expanded clones get a size class; other rows say once, few or many, or leave the size out.

CDR3aa: CASSYISGGANEQYF
CDR3nt: TGTGCCAGCAGCTACATTAGCGGGGGGGCGAACGAGCAGTACTTC
v_gene: TRBV7-2
j_gene: TRBJ2-7
d_gene: TRBD2
abundance: NA
len: 15

CDR3aa: CASSQRTSGGNYNEQFF
CDR3nt: TGTGCCAGCAGCCAACGGACTAGCGGGGGGAACTACAATGAGCAGTTCTTC
v_gene: TRBV3-1/TRBV3-2
j_gene: TRBJ2-1
d_gene: TRBD2
abundance: NA
len: 17

CDR3aa: CAWSTGTGIQPQHF
CDR3nt: TGTGCCTGGAGTACCGGGACAGGGATTCAGCCCCAGCATTTT
v_gene: TRBV30
j_gene: TRBJ1-5
d_gene: TRBD1
abundance: once
len: 14

CDR3aa: CASLDRGRGTDTQYF
CDR3nt: TGTGCCAGCCTTGATAGGGGGCGCGGGACAGATACGCAGTATTTT
v_gene: TRBV28
j_gene: TRBJ2-3
d_gene: TRBD1
abundance: once
len: 15

CDR3aa: CASSTQQGWDQPQHF
CDR3nt: TGTGCCAGCAGTACTCAACAGGGCTGGGATCAGCCCCAGCATTTT
v_gene: TRBV28
j_gene: TRBJ1-5
d_gene: NA
abundance: NA
len: 15

CDR3aa: CASSLVGESFFSTDTQYF
CDR3nt: TGTGCCAGCAGTTTAGTTGGAGAATCGTTTTTTAGCACAGATACGCAGTATTTT
v_gene: TRBV27
j_gene: TRBJ2-3
d_gene: NA
abundance: NA
len: 18

CDR3aa: CASSVEDRALGGYTF
CDR3nt: TGTGCCAGCAGCGTAGAGGACAGGGCGTTGGGTGGCTACACCTTC
v_gene: TRBV9
j_gene: TRBJ1-2
d_gene: TRBD1
abundance: NA
len: 15

CDR3aa: CASSQLRTDTQYF
CDR3nt: TGTGCCAGCAGCCAATTAAGGACAGATACGCAGTATTTT
v_gene: TRBV7-8
j_gene: TRBJ2-3
d_gene: NA
abundance: NA
len: 13

CDR3aa: CASTHKGQGFSTNEKLFF
CDR3nt: TGTGCCAGCACCCATAAGGGACAGGGGTTTTCAACTAATGAAAAACTGTTTTTT
v_gene: TRBV27
j_gene: TRBJ1-4
d_gene: TRBD1
abundance: NA
len: 18

CDR3aa: CASSEALRASGSTDTQYF
CDR3nt: TGTGCCAGCAGTGAAGCGCTTCGTGCTAGCGGAAGCACAGATACGCAGTATTTT
v_gene: TRBV6-1
j_gene: TRBJ2-3
d_gene: TRBD2
abundance: NA
len: 18

CDR3aa: CASSPRGVGELFF
CDR3nt: TGTGCCAGCAGTCCACGGGGGGTCGGGGAGCTGTTTTTT
v_gene: TRBV27
j_gene: TRBJ2-2
d_gene: TRBD2
abundance: NA
len: 13

CDR3aa: CASSRIRDSEAFF
CDR3nt: TGTGCCAGCAGTCGCATCCGGGACAGTGAAGCTTTCTTT
v_gene: TRBV7-2
j_gene: TRBJ1-1
d_gene: TRBD1
abundance: NA
len: 13

CDR3aa: CASSRTGDYEQYF
CDR3nt: TGTGCCAGCAGTCGGACAGGAGACTACGAGCAGTACTTC
v_gene: TRBV9
j_gene: TRBJ2-7
d_gene: TRBD1
abundance: NA
len: 13

CDR3aa: CASSNSMRGAYGYTF
CDR3nt: TGTGCCAGTAGCAACTCCATGCGGGGGGCCTATGGCTACACCTTC
v_gene: TRBV19
j_gene: TRBJ1-2
d_gene: NA
abundance: NA
len: 15

CDR3aa: CAWSIGPMNTEAFF
CDR3nt: TGTGCCTGGAGTATAGGACCCATGAACACTGAAGCTTTCTTT
v_gene: TRBV30
j_gene: TRBJ1-1
d_gene: NA
abundance: few
len: 14

CDR3aa: CASTHRGEDSPLHF
CDR3nt: TGTGCCAGCACCCACCGAGGGGAAGATTCACCCCTCCACTTT
v_gene: TRBV9
j_gene: TRBJ1-6
d_gene: NA
abundance: NA
len: 14

CDR3aa: CASSVVPSGISGELFF
CDR3nt: TGTGCCAGCAGCGTAGTGCCTAGCGGGATTTCCGGGGAGCTGTTTTTT
v_gene: TRBV9
j_gene: TRBJ2-2
d_gene: TRBD2
abundance: NA
len: 16

CDR3aa: CASSRGYNEQFF
CDR3nt: TGTGCCAGCAGCAGGGGCTACAATGAGCAGTTCTTC
v_gene: TRBV7-8
j_gene: TRBJ2-1
d_gene: NA
abundance: NA
len: 12

CDR3aa: CASSETILNEQFF
CDR3nt: TGTGCCAGCAGCGAAACCATCCTCAATGAGCAGTTCTTC
v_gene: TRBV16
j_gene: TRBJ2-1
d_gene: NA
abundance: NA
len: 13

CDR3aa: CASSLVGGPGDEQFF
CDR3nt: TGTGCCAGCAGCTTAGTAGGGGGGCCCGGGGATGAGCAGTTCTTC
v_gene: TRBV7-6
j_gene: TRBJ2-1
d_gene: NA
abundance: NA
len: 15

CDR3aa: CASSPQGAASGSYEQYF
CDR3nt: TGTGCCAGCAGCCCACAGGGGGCGGCTAGCGGATCCTACGAGCAGTACTTC
v_gene: TRBV11-2
j_gene: TRBJ2-7
d_gene: TRBD1
abundance: NA
len: 17

CDR3aa: CASSPPQGRKGEKLFF
CDR3nt: TGTGCCAGCTCACCACCACAGGGGCGGAAGGGTGAAAAACTGTTTTTT
v_gene: TRBV18
j_gene: TRBJ1-4
d_gene: TRBD1
abundance: NA
len: 16

CDR3aa: CASSLGHSSKEGEKLFF
CDR3nt: TGTGCCAGCAGCTTGGGGCATAGCTCTAAAGAAGGTGAAAAACTGTTTTTT
v_gene: TRBV5-4
j_gene: TRBJ1-4
d_gene: NA
abundance: NA
len: 17

CDR3aa: CATSRESRGSSPQHF
CDR3nt: TGTGCCACCAGCAGAGAAAGCAGGGGCTCCTCGCCCCAGCATTTT
v_gene: TRBV15
j_gene: TRBJ1-5
d_gene: NA
abundance: NA
len: 15